This passage covers 8 T cell receptor beta chains from one sample sequenced in a study of blood T cell repertoires in COVID-19 (dated by TCRdb to about 2020). The library was prepared using the immunoSEQ multiplex PCR assay. The table comes from immuneACCESS by way of TCRdb, which keeps in-frame sequences with V and J called. Part of the clones is missing from these tables; in studies checked, under half for an unresolved V gene and the rest for unknown reasons. The sample yields 89,000 or so clones; around 92% were counted once. Approximately 2.6% of the sample is held by the ten biggest clonotypes. Sequencing input: peripheral blood. The source of these receptors is a man aged 45 to 65 with COVID-19, enrolled during active disease.

CDR3 coding DNA: TGTGCCACCAGCAGAGAGGGGACACCTCTCTACGAGCAGTACTTC. Translation: CATSREGTPLYEQYF. The chain carries TRBV15 and TRBJ2-7; D perhaps matches TRBD1 (6 bases). The germline V gene encodes CDR1 LNHNV and CDR2 YYDKDF (reference sequence). The CDR3 spans 15 residues. Trimming took 0 bases from V and 3 from J, leaving 12 bases between them.

The rearrangement links TRBV6-5 to TRBJ2-2; 8 bases fit TRBD1. Losses at the gene ends were 4 bases for V and 0 bases for J; bases not matched to a gene: 1. This CDR3 has 15 amino acids. From germline, CDR1 is MNHEY and CDR2 SVGAGI. The CDR3 loop is CASSWTGTNTGELFF. As DNA, the CDR3 is TGTGCCAGCAGTTGGACAGGGACGAACACCGGGGAGCTGTTTTTT.

This chain joins TRBV27 and TRBJ2-7, with D perhaps TRBD1 (6 bases). Germline CDR1 reads MNHEY; CDR2 reads SMNVEV (reference sequence). Deletions cut 3 bases from V and 5 bases from J, with 17 bases between. The CDR3 is 15 amino acids. The DNA of the CDR3 is TGTGCCAGCAGTTTTGGGGGCGCGAGGTTAAACGAGCAGTACTTC. This codes for CASSFGGARLNEQYF.

V usage is TRBV2 and J usage is TRBJ2-1, with TRBD1 identical over 7 bases. Germline V gives CDR1 SNHLY, CDR2 FYNNEI. Unmatched junction bases numbered 5, after V lost 2 bases and J lost 7 bases. The CDR3 is made up of 14 amino acids. The CDR3 protein is CASSERQGWNEQFF. The CDR3 DNA is TGTGCCAGCAGTGAACGACAGGGTTGGAATGAGCAGTTCTTC. The whole variable domain, remainder taken from reference TRBV2 and TRBJ2-1, is EPEVTQTPSHQVTQMGQEVILRCVPISNHLYFYWYRQILGQKVEFLVSFYNNEISEKSEIFDDQFSVERPDGSNFTLKIRSTKLEDSAMYFCASSERQGWNEQFFGPGTRLTVL.

The V call is TRBV6-1, the J call TRBJ1-1, with a tentative D call TRBD1 (5 bases). The CDR3 length is 14 residues. The germline CDR1 and CDR2 sequences are MNHNS and SASEGT. Between the trimmed V and J ends, which lost 0 bases and 6 bases, there was a span of 11 bases. The CDR3 loop is CASSEAGVSAEAFF. The CDR3 DNA reads TGTGCCAGCAGTGAAGCAGGGGTTAGTGCTGAAGCTTTCTTT.

The rearrangement uses TRBV11-2 and TRBJ1-6; 8 bases are shared with TRBD1. The germline gives CDR1 SGHAT, CDR2 FQNNGV. This CDR3 has 14 amino acids. V lost 5 bases, J lost 7 bases, and 4 bases stayed unmatched. The CDR3 DNA follows: TGTGCCAGCAGCGCACAGGGGGGGAATTCACCCCTCCACTTT. This translates into CASSAQGGNSPLHF.

The chain joins TRBV11-2 to TRBJ2-7, with D perhaps matching TRBD2 (7 bases). V lost 7 bases to trimming and J lost 7 bases, with 26 bases between them. Per germline, CDR1 SGHAT and CDR2 FQNNGV. The CDR3 is made up of 16 amino acids. The CDR3 bases are TGTGCCAGCACCACTCGGCTAAGGGGGGGTGGTGGTGAGCAGTACTTC. The encoded protein is CASTTRLRGGGGEQYF.

The chain combines TRBV27 with TRBJ2-1, with D possibly TRBD2 on 5 matching bases. V was trimmed by 3 bases and J by 4 bases, leaving 7 bases between them. Germline V gene lookup returns CDR1 MNHEY and CDR2 SMNVEV (reference sequence). The CDR3 runs to 13 residues. The CDR3 loop reads CASSFPGYNEQFF. The CDR3 coding sequence is TGTGCCAGCAGTTTTCCGGGATACAATGAGCAGTTCTTC.